The clone carrying this T cell receptor beta chain was detected only a few times. The target antigen is unknown. Patients who had autoimmune disease history or got systemic immunosuppression were left out. TCRdb's table, derived via immunoSEQ multiplex PCR, lists solely in-frame clones and lacks some. The repertoire includes 65,000 to 75,000 clones, about nine tenths of them detected once, and roughly 4% sits in the top ten. This sample was taken from a study of OX40 agonist ivuxolimab in advanced cancers. Trimming at V came to 3 bases and at J to 3 bases, leaving 4 bases not matched to a gene. The CDR3 is 14 residues long. The germline CDR1 and CDR2 sequences are MNHEY and SMNVEV (reference sequence). The study's findings and limits: With doses of 0.1 to 3.0 mg/kg, CD4+ and CD8+ blood T cells had undergone clonal expansion by week 6.

Source: CD4+ or CD8+ T cells sorted from blood, taken in a trial of the OX40 agonist ivuxolimab. V and J are TRBV27 and TRBJ1-1, with TRBD1 identical over 7 bases. This receptor was obtained from an adult with an advanced solid tumor such as melanoma, head and neck, liver or kidney cancer. The CDR3 protein is CASSLTGSDTEAFF. The CDR3 DNA reads TGTGCCAGCAGTTTGACAGGGTCGGACACTGAAGCTTTCTTT.